Shown below are 9 T cell receptor beta chains from a single sample sequenced in a study of blood T cell repertoires in COVID-19. Assay: immunoSEQ multiplex PCR; the TCRdb copy retains only in-frame clones and omits some. The sample shows 200,000 to 250,000 clones, 85% to 90% of them seen only once. Input material: peripheral blood. The receptor set was obtained from a woman aged 45-65 years with COVID-19, enrolled during active disease.

The chain joins TRBV2 to TRBJ1-1; 7 bases agree with TRBD1. This CDR3 is 13 amino acids long. Germline trimming cut 7 bases from V and 7 bases from J; bases unmatched to any gene: 9. Germline V gives CDR1 SNHLY, CDR2 FYNNEI. This chain's CDR3 is CASKGTARLEAFF. In DNA form, the CDR3 reads TGTGCCAGCAAAGGGACAGCTCGCCTTGAAGCTTTCTTT.

This chain connects TRBV7-9 to TRBJ2-7; perhaps TRBD2 as D (6 bases). The V end lost 3 bases, the J end lost 5 bases, and 8 bases lay between the germline ends. Germline V gene lookup returns CDR1 SEHNR and CDR2 FQNEAQ (reference sequence). The CDR3 runs to 12 residues. The CDR3 loop is CASSFGLNEQYF. In nucleotides, the CDR3 is TGTGCCAGCAGCTTTGGACTAAACGAGCAGTACTTC.

V gene TRBV6-6 combines with J gene TRBJ2-2; D is uncertain. Germline values: CDR1 MNHNY, CDR2 SVGAGI (reference sequence). The CDR3 has 15 amino acids. V dropped 0 bases and J dropped 3 bases, with 8 bases sitting between them. CDR3 coding DNA: TGTGCCAGCAGTTACTCGAGTATCCACACCGGGGAGCTGTTTTTT. The encoded protein is CASSYSSIHTGELFF.

There are a few counts of this clone. The chain uses TRBV5-6 and TRBJ1-2; tentatively, D is TRBD1 (5 bases). V lost 1 base and J lost 3, with 10 bases in between. This CDR3 contains 14 residues. Germline CDR1 is SGHDT and CDR2 is YYEEEE. The CDR3 region is CASSLMQGHYGYTF. CDR3 DNA: TGTGCCAGCAGCTTGATGCAGGGTCACTATGGCTACACCTTC.

This chain links TRBV24-1 with TRBJ1-5; 7 bases are a match to TRBD1. This CDR3 comprises 15 residues. The V and J ends lost 5 bases and 2 bases, in that order; junction bases with no gene match: 5. The germline CDR1 and CDR2 sequences are KGHDR and SFDVKD. The chain's CDR3 is CATSAGGLGNQPQHF. Here the CDR3 DNA reads TGTGCCACCAGTGCAGGGGGGTTAGGCAATCAGCCCCAGCATTTT.

The chain has TRBV19 and TRBJ1-2, with TRBD1 identical over 7 bases. The CDR3 has 11 residues. The V and J ends lost 8 bases and 4 bases, in that order; junction bases with no gene match: 1. Germline CDR1 LNHDA, CDR2 SQIVND (reference sequence). The CDR3 reads CASGTAYGYTF. The CDR3 DNA reads as TGTGCCAGTGGGACAGCCTATGGCTACACCTTC.

This clone was seen repeatedly, ten times or more. V gene TRBV7-2 combines with J gene TRBJ2-7; 9 bases line up with TRBD1. J gave up 8 bases and V 3 bases, and 5 bases lay outside the gene matches. Germline assignment: CDR1 SGHTA and CDR2 FQGNSA. The CDR3 sequence is 13 residues long. The CDR3 region has the DNA TGTGCCAGCAGCTTTAGACAGGGGGGGAAGCAGTACTTC. It is translated as CASSFRQGGKQYF.

CDR3 loop: CASSPGLKGYTF. The CDR3 coding sequence is TGTGCCAGCTCACCGGGCCTTAAGGGCTACACCTTC. V usage is TRBV18 and J usage is TRBJ1-2; unclear D gene. CDR3 length: 12 amino acids. Per the germline V gene, CDR1 is KGHSH and CDR2 is LQKENI. Trimming shortened V by 3 bases and J by 8 bases, and 10 bases separated the two germline ends.

The J gene is TRBJ2-5, the V gene TRBV7-4; 9 nucleotides line up with TRBD2. Germline CDR1 reads SGHVT; CDR2 reads SQSDAQ. The CDR3 sequence is 15 residues long. V lost 5 bases to trimming and J lost 4 bases; unmatched junction nucleotides: 8. The chain's CDR3 is CASSPEGRGGETQYF. In nucleotides, the CDR3 is TGTGCCAGCAGCCCTGAGGGGCGGGGGGGAGAGACCCAGTACTTC.